These 4 T cell receptor beta chains share one sample of origin, sequenced in a study of T cell repertoires in cytomegalovirus infection. Via MiXCR, TCRdb re-called the reads, giving one row per CDR3 protein. The table records some 940,000 distinct CDR3 sequences, approximately 33% of them present only once. Their specific antigens are unknown. The input for sequencing was cultured CD8+ T cells from PBMCs, taken from culture after CMV antigen stimulation. Receptor source: a human donor in good health (CMV status not recorded). Some clones in this sample may be carry-over from other donors' samples.

As concerns this clonotype: Just one base apart from a much larger clone, this may be a read error. The chain recombines TRBV7-3 with TRBJ2-3; 10 bases match TRBD1. This CDR3 is 16 amino acids long. The germline V gene has CDR1 SGHTA and CDR2 FQGTGA. CDR3 in DNA: TGTGCCAGCAGCGACGAAGACAGGGGGCATGGGGATACGCGGTATTTT. Amino acid sequence: CASSDEDRGHGDTRYF.

J is TRBJ1-4 and V is TRBV7-6; no clear D. The germline V gene has CDR1 SGHVS and CDR2 FNYEAQ. The CDR3 is made up of 16 amino acids. The ends were cut back, 4 bases at V and 7 bases at J, with 19 bases in the middle. DNA for the CDR3: TGTGCCAGCAGCTCCCCCGGGAAGGCGGACGGTGAAAAACTGTTTTTT. Its translation: CASSSPGKADGEKLFF.

The chain links TRBV6-5 to TRBJ2-3, with TRBD2 matching 8 bases. V lost 0 bases, J lost 2 bases, and 10 bases stayed unmatched. This CDR3 spans 18 amino acids. CDR1 MNHEY and CDR2 SVGAGI come from the germline V gene. In DNA, the CDR3 is TGTGCCAGCAGTTACTCGATGTGGGTCGGGGGGGCCACAGATACGCAGTATTTT. It codes for CASSYSMWVGGATDTQYF.

The sample holds many counts of this clonotype. The chain uses TRBV7-6 and TRBJ1-5; 8 positions match TRBD1. The trim removed 5 bases at V and 5 bases at J, leaving 5 bases unmatched. CDR1 is SGHVS and CDR2 is FNYEAQ in the germline V gene. CDR3 length: 14 residues. CDR3 loop: CASSHGQGHQPQHF. CDR3 nucleotide sequence: TGTGCCAGCAGCCACGGACAGGGCCATCAGCCCCAGCATTTT. The full variable domain, in which reference TRBV7-6 and TRBJ1-5 provide the parts outside the CDR3, is GAGVSQSPRYKVTKRGQDVALRCDPISGHVSLYWYRQALGQGPEFLTYFNYEAQQDKSGLPNDRFSAERPEGSISTLTIQRTEQRDSAMYRCASSHGQGHQPQHFGDGTRLSIL.